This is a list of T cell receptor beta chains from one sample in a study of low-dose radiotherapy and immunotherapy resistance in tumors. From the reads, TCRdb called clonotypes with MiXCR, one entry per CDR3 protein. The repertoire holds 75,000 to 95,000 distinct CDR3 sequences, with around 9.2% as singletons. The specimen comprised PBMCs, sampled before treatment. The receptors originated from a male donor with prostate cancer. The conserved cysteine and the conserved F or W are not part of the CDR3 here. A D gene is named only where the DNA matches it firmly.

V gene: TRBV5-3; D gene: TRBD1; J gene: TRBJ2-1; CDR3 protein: ARRHDRVPNEQF
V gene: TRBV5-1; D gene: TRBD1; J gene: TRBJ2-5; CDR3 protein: ASSQTGSQETQY
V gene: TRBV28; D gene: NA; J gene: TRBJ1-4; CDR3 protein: ASRPTGGYEKLF
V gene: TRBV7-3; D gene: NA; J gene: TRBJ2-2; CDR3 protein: ASSLGTITGELF
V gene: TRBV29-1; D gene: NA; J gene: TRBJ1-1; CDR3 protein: SVEEVWVSNTEAF
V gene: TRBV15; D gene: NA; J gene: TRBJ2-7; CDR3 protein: ATSRDLGTDEQY
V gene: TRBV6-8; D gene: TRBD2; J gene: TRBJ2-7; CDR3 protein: ASKPAGGREQY
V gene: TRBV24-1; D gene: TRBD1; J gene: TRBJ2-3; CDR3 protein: ATSDADRARGDTQY
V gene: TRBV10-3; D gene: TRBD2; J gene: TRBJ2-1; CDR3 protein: AISGTSDIEQF
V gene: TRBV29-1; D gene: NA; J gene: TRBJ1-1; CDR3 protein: SVRQVFEAF
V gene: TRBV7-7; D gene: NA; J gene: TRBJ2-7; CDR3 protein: ASSLGYSEEQY
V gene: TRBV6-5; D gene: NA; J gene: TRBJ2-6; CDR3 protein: ASSYIGGAGANVLT
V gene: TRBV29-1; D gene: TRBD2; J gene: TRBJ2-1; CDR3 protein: SVLAGAGSNEQF
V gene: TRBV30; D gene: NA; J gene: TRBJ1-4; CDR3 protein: AWSVGLRWEKLF
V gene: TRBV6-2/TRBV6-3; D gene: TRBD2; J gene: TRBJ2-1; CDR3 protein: ASSLGLGPHEQF
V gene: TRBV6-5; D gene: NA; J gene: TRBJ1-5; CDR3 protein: ASSPDFNQPQH
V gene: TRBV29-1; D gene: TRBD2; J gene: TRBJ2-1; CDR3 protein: SVEDPREASNEQF
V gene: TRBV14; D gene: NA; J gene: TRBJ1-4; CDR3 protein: ASSPGRKLF
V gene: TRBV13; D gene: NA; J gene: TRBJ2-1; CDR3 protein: ASREGGWEQF
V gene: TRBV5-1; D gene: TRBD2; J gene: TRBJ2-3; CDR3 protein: ASSLGASGRSTDTQY
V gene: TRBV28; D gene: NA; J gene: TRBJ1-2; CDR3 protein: ASSLDGGYGYT
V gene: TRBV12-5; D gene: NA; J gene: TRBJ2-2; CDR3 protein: ASGGRTPGSCF
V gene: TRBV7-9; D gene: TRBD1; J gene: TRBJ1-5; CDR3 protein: ASSEGTASNQPQH
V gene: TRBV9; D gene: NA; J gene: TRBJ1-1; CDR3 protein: ASSPRDGQNTEAF
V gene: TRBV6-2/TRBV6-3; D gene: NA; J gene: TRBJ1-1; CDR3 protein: ASSLETGSTEAF
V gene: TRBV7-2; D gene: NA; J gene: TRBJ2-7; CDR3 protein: ASSLGHRRSYEQY
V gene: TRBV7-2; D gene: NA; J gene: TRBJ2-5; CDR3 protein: ASSLPGAKETQY
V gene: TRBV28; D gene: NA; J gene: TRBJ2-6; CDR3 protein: ASIAQGSGANVLT
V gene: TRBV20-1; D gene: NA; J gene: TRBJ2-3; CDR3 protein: SGGGPSTDTQY
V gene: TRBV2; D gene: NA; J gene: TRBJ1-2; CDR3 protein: ASSVDSGNYGYT
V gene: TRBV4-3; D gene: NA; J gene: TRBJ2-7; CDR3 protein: ASSQSLGEQY
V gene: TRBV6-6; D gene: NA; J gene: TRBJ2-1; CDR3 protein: ASSSGLGGWGYNEQF
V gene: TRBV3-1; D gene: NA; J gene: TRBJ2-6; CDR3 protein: ASSHYSGANVLT
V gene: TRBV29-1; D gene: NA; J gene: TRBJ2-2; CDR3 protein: SGLAGANTGELF
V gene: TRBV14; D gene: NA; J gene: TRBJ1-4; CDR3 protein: ASSFGSEEKLF
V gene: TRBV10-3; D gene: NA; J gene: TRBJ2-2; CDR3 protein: AISQGTNTGELF
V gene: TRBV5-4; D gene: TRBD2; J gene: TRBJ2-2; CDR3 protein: ASSSPGSGSTTGELF
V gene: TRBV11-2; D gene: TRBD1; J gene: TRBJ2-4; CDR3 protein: ASSLLGQGENIQY
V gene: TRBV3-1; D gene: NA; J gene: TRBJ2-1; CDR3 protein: ASSQQGSYNEQF
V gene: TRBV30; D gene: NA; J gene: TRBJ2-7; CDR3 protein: AWSVSVGEQY
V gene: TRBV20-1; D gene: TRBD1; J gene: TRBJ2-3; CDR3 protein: SARRQGIDTQY